Listed here are 21 T cell receptor beta chains from one sample, sequenced in a study of T cells of healthy individuals. TCRdb itself ran the 5' RACE reads through MiXCR, one entry per CDR3 protein. Among 75,000 to 95,000 distinct CDR3 sequences listed, about 5% were seen once. The origin of the receptors is a female donor in good health.

This clonotype was seen a handful of times. The chain recombines TRBV18 with TRBJ2-5; tentatively, D is TRBD2 (5 bases). The CDR3 is 13 residues long. Trimming shortened V by 3 bases and J by 5 bases, and 10 bases separated the two germline ends. Germline values: CDR1 KGHSH, CDR2 LQKENI. The CDR3 loop reads CASSPIPGETQYF. The CDR3 bases are TGTGCCAGCTCACCGATCCCGGGGGAGACCCAGTACTTC. Looking up the rest from reference TRBV18 and TRBJ2-5 gives the full variable domain: NAGVMQNPRHLVRRRGQEARLRCSPMKGHSHVYWYRQLPEEGLKFMVYLQKENIIDESGMPKERFSAEFPKEGPSILRIQQVVRGDSAAYFCASSPIPGETQYFGPGTRLLVL.

This clonotype was detected ten times or more. V is TRBV29-1 and J is TRBJ2-3, with D possibly being TRBD2 (5 bases). The germline V gene has CDR1 SQVTM and CDR2 ANQGSEA. The V gene lost 4 bases and the J gene lost 2 bases, with 10 bases spanning the gap. The CDR3 is 13 residues long. The CDR3 sequence is CSVGAGPTDTQYF. Written as DNA, the CDR3 is TGCAGCGTTGGTGCGGGTCCCACAGATACGCAGTATTTT.

This clonotype was found many times. The rearrangement uses TRBV7-2 and TRBJ2-1; 13 bases map to TRBD2. V lost 1 base and J lost 0; bases outside the gene matches: 9. The CDR3 loop spans 20 amino acids. The V gene's germline CDR1 is SGHTA and CDR2 FQGNSA. The CDR3, as DNA: TGTGCCAGCAGCTTAGGTGGACTAGCGGGAGTCATGAGCTCCTACAATGAGCAGTTCTTC. Translation: CASSLGGLAGVMSSYNEQFF.

J is TRBJ1-4 and V is TRBV7-9; no clear D. The V gene's germline CDR1 is SEHNR and CDR2 FQNEAQ (reference sequence). This CDR3 contains 18 residues. The V end lost 3 bases, the J end lost 8 bases, and 25 bases lay between the germline ends. CDR3 loop: CASSLSGSTYGLSEKLFF. The DNA for the CDR3 is TGTGCCAGCAGCTTGTCTGGGTCTACTTACGGGTTATCCGAAAAACTGTTTTTT.

This clonotype was counted only a few times. V and J are TRBV5-5 and TRBJ2-2; possibly TRBD1 or TRBD2 for D (5 bases each). Trimming shortened V by 3 bases and J by 1 base, and 10 bases separated the two germline ends. The V gene's germline CDR1 is SGHKS and CDR2 YYEKEE (reference sequence). The CDR3 is made up of 15 amino acids. The CDR3 sequence is CASSWGTLNTGELFF. DNA of the CDR3: TGTGCCAGCAGCTGGGGGACCCTGAACACCGGGGAGCTGTTTTTT. The whole variable domain, filled in from reference TRBV5-5 and TRBJ2-2, reads DAGVTQSPTHLIKTRGQQVTLRCSPISGHKSVSWYQQVLGQGPQFIFQYYEKEERGRGNFPDRFSARQFPNYSSELNVNALLLGDSALYLCASSWGTLNTGELFFGEGSRLTVL.

This clonotype was detected many times. The chain uses TRBV11-2 and TRBJ2-1, with 10 bases lining up with TRBD1. From germline, CDR1 is SGHAT and CDR2 FQNNGV. Trimming took 2 bases from V and 7 from J; bases not matched to a gene: 5. The CDR3 sequence is 15 residues long. The CDR3 region is CASSLPRQGANEQFF. As DNA, the CDR3 is TGTGCCAGCAGCTTACCCCGACAGGGGGCGAATGAGCAGTTCTTC.

This clonotype was seen a few times. The chain links TRBV19 to TRBJ2-3, with 11 positions matching TRBD2. V gave up 5 bases and J gave up 5 bases; unmatched junction bases: 6. This CDR3 is built from 15 residues. The germline CDR1 and CDR2 sequences are LNHDA and SQIVND (reference sequence). CDR3: CASSLTSGSGDTQYF. DNA of the CDR3: TGTGCCAGTAGTCTTACTAGCGGGAGCGGAGATACGCAGTATTTT.

This clonotype appeared many times. V is TRBV20-1 and J is TRBJ2-3; D is unclear. Trimming shortened V by 0 bases and J by 6 bases, and 7 bases separated the two germline ends. The CDR3 runs to 12 residues. Germline V gives CDR1 DFQATT, CDR2 SNEGSKA (reference sequence). CDR3: CSARDLWDTQYF. CDR3 sequence (DNA): TGCAGTGCTAGAGATCTCTGGGATACGCAGTATTTT.

This clonotype was seen many times. The CDR3 coding sequence is TGTGCCAGCTCACCGACGACTAGCGGGACTGGAACCGGGGAGCTGTTTTTT. Protein sequence: CASSPTTSGTGTGELFF. The chain is built from TRBV18 and TRBJ2-2; the match to TRBD2 covers 11 bases. Germline CDR1 KGHSH, CDR2 LQKENI. J was trimmed by 5 bases and V by 3 bases; bases with no gene match: 8. The CDR3 runs to 17 residues.

CDR3 in DNA: TGCGCCAGCAGCTCGCGAGAGGGTACTAATGAAAAACTGTTTTTT. Translating it yields CASSSREGTNEKLFF. The V and J genes are TRBV5-1 and TRBJ1-4, with D unclear. There are 15 residues in the CDR3. Germline loops: CDR1 SGHRS, CDR2 YFSETQ. Trimming removed 3 bases from V and 2 bases from J, with 11 bases in between.

This chain joins TRBV20-1 and TRBJ1-2, with 12 bases matching TRBD1. CDR1 and CDR2 (germline): DFQATT, SNEGSKA (reference sequence). V shed 3 bases and J 1 base; nucleotides not matched to a gene: 6. The CDR3 covers 16 residues. The chain's CDR3 is CSARGQGASFNYGYTF. CDR3 sequence (DNA): TGCAGTGCTAGGGGACAGGGGGCCTCTTTTAACTATGGCTACACCTTC.

This clonotype came up a few times. The genes are TRBV28 and TRBJ2-7; 7 positions agree with TRBD1. Germline V gene data show CDR1 as MDHEN and CDR2 as SYDVKM. This CDR3 region has 15 residues. Trimming removed 8 bases from V and 1 base from J; junction bases left unmatched: 11. In DNA form, the CDR3 reads TGTGCCAGCCATACCGGGACAGTTTCTTCCTACGAGCAGTACTTC. This translates into CASHTGTVSSYEQYF. Complete variable domain (other parts from reference TRBV28 and TRBJ2-7): DVKVTQSSRYLVKRTGEKVFLECVQDMDHENMFWYRQDPGLGLRLIYFSYDVKMKEKGDIPEGYSVSREKKERFSLILESASTNQTSMYLCASHTGTVSSYEQYFGPGTRLTVT.

This clonotype turned up a few times. J is TRBJ2-2 and V is TRBV24-1; D gene ambiguous. CDR3 size: 14 residues. The germline V gene encodes CDR1 KGHDR and CDR2 SFDVKD. V dropped 0 bases and J dropped 5 bases, with 6 bases sitting between them. The CDR3 region is CATSDLMGTGELFF. The DNA for the CDR3 is TGTGCCACCAGTGATTTGATGGGGACCGGGGAGCTGTTTTTT.

This clonotype was seen a handful of times. The chain uses TRBV7-9 and TRBJ1-2; perhaps TRBD1 as D (5 bases). Trimming left V 3 bases short and J 7 bases short, with 15 bases between. Germline CDR1 SEHNR, CDR2 FQNEAQ (reference sequence). CDR3 size: 14 residues. The CDR3 here is CASSFGADWRGYTF. The DNA for the CDR3 is TGTGCCAGCAGCTTTGGGGCTGACTGGCGTGGCTACACCTTC.

This clonotype has a count of ten or more. CDR3 sequence reads: CASSPPPGVNEKLFF. The CDR3 coding sequence is TGTGCCAGCTCACCACCACCCGGAGTGAATGAAAAACTGTTTTTT. The V gene is TRBV18, the J gene TRBJ1-4; no clear D. This CDR3 is built from 15 residues. Germline V gene lookup returns CDR1 KGHSH and CDR2 LQKENI. Trimming stripped 0 bases from V and 5 bases from J, with 10 bases between. The full variable domain, with the rest looked up from reference TRBV18 and TRBJ1-4, is NAGVMQNPRHLVRRRGQEARLRCSPMKGHSHVYWYRQLPEEGLKFMVYLQKENIIDESGMPKERFSAEFPKEGPSILRIQQVVRGDSAAYFCASSPPPGVNEKLFFGSGTQLSVL.

The rearrangement uses TRBV19 and TRBJ2-7; 7 bases agree with TRBD1. Trimming at V came to 5 bases and at J to 2 bases, leaving 6 bases not matched to a gene. Germline values: CDR1 LNHDA, CDR2 SQIVND (reference sequence). The CDR3 has 14 residues. The CDR3 nucleotides are TGTGCCAGTAGTCAAGGGGGACAGACCTACGAGCAGTACTTC. It yields the protein CASSQGGQTYEQYF.

There are many counts of this clonotype. The chain couples TRBV5-6 to TRBJ2-7; no reliable D call. The CDR3 length is 11 residues. V lost 3 bases, J lost 5 bases, and 6 bases lay in between. CDR1 is SGHDT and CDR2 is YYEEEE in the germline V gene. DNA of the CDR3: TGTGCCAGCAGCTGGGCTCACGAGCAGTACTTC. Translating gives CASSWAHEQYF.

This clonotype was counted ten times or more. The chain joins TRBV5-1 to TRBJ2-2; a possible D gene is TRBD2 (6 bases). This CDR3 contains 14 residues. The V gene lost 6 bases and the J gene lost 6 bases, with 15 bases spanning the gap. CDR1 and CDR2 (germline): SGHRS, YFSETQ. Here the CDR3 reads CASTDSGSPGELFF. The CDR3, as DNA: TGCGCCAGCACCGACTCCGGGAGCCCCGGGGAGCTGTTTTTT.

Many counts were recorded for this clonotype. This chain uses TRBV7-2 with TRBJ2-3, with D hard to call. V was trimmed by 1 base and J by 6 bases, leaving 11 bases between them. Per germline, CDR1 SGHTA and CDR2 FQGNSA. CDR3 size: 14 residues. The CDR3 DNA reads TGTGCCAGCAGCTTAGGGGGTCCGTTTGATACGCAGTATTTT. It encodes CASSLGGPFDTQYF. Using reference TRBV7-2 and TRBJ2-3 for the parts outside the CDR3, the full variable domain is GAGVSQSPSNKVTEKGKDVELRCDPISGHTALYWYRQSLGQGLEFLIYFQGNSAPDKSGLPSDRFSAERTGGSVSTLTIQRTQQEDSAVYLCASSLGGPFDTQYFGPGTRLTVL.

Ten or more counts support this clonotype. The chain joins TRBV28 to TRBJ1-4, with 9 bases that match TRBD1. Germline trimming cut 2 bases from V and 8 bases from J; bases unmatched to any gene: 6. Germline V lookup: CDR1 MDHEN, CDR2 SYDVKM. This CDR3 comprises 15 residues. The CDR3 DNA reads TGTGCCAGCAGTTTACCGGGACAGGGTAGCGAAAAACTGTTTTTT. Translated, it gives CASSLPGQGSEKLFF.

This clonotype was counted a few times. The chain carries TRBV7-9 and TRBJ2-1, with 8 bases that match TRBD2. Germline CDR1 reads SEHNR; CDR2 reads FQNEAQ (reference sequence). Trimming at V came to 1 base and at J to 3 bases, leaving 5 bases not matched to a gene. The CDR3 has 16 residues. This chain's CDR3 is CASSLGAGGYYNEQFF. In DNA form, the CDR3 reads TGTGCCAGCAGCTTAGGGGCGGGAGGATACTACAATGAGCAGTTCTTC.